This T cell receptor (beta chain) was identified during a study of blood T cell repertoires in COVID-19. Study information: T cells, B-cell-depleted T cells, or PBMCs provided the cDNA or gDNA that served as material.

Libraries were prepared by immunoSEQ multiplex PCR; TCRdb keeps only in-frame clonotypes and omits some of them. Altogether 250,000 to 350,000 clones are present, roughly 83% being singletons, with the ten largest covering more than 1.1%. This clone was detected only once. CDR1 is KGHDR and CDR2 is SFDVKD in the germline V gene. The ends were cut back, 5 bases at V and 5 bases at J, with 5 bases in the middle. This CDR3 comprises 11 residues. V is TRBV24-1 and J is TRBJ2-5; D is perhaps TRBD1 (5 bases). The TCR was taken from a human donor with COVID-19, enrolled during active disease. The donor label of this sample is uncertain. Sequencing used peripheral blood. The CDR3 loop reads CATSGGETQYF. The CDR3, as DNA: TGTGCCACCAGTGGGGGCGAGACCCAGTACTTC.